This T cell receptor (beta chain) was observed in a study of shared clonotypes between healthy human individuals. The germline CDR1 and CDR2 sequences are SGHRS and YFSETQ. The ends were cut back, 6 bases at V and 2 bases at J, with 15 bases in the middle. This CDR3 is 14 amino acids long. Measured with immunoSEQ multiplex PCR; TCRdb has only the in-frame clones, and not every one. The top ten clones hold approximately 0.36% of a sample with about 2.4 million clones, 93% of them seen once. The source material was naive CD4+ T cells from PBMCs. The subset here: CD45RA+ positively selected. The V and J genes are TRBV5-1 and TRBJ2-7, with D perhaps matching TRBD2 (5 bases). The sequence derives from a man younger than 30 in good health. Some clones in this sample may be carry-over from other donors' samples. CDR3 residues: CASTSNPGTYEQYF. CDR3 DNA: TGCGCCAGCACCTCAAACCCGGGAACCTACGAGCAGTACTTC.